This T cell receptor beta chain was sequenced during a study of T cell responses to AZD1222 COVID-19 vaccine. About this clone: As yet, its antigen is unknown.

General study findings and limits: Donors, mostly white British, included more females; clonal diversity was possibly underestimated. Breadth and depth of Spike-specific TCRs rose after two AZD1222 doses. Reports indicate that nearly half of spike-specific TCRs are directed at unmutated variant regions.

Measured with immunoSEQ multiplex PCR; TCRdb has only the in-frame clones, and not every one. The sample carries around 160,000 clones, around 88% recorded once. Per the germline V gene, CDR1 is MNHEY and CDR2 is SVGAGI. V shed 3 bases and J shed 7 bases, with 16 bases lying between them. The CDR3 runs 15 residues. This sequence was found in an adult in good health. The source material was peripheral blood, sampled on day 0 of AZD1222 vaccination. This chain links TRBV6-5 with TRBJ1-5; maybe TRBD1 (6 bases). The CDR3 nucleotides read TGTGCCAGCAGTTATCAACGGGGGCGAGAACAGCCCCAGCATTTT. This codes for CASSYQRGREQPQHF.